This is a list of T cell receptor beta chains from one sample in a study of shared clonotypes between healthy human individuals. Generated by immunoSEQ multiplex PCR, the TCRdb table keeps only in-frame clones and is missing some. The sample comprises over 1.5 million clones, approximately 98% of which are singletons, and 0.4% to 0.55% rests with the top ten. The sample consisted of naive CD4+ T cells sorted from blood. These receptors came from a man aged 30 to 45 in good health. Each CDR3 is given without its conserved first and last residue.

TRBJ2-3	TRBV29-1	SVRRGGDTQY
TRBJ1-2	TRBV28	ASSPTANYGYT
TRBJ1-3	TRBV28	ASSLGAGTFGNTIY
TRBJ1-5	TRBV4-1	ASSQGPNNQPQH
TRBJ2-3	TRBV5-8	ASSSSVRTQY
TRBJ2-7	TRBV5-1	ASSLQSLTYEQY
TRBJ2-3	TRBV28	ASSSTRSTDTQY
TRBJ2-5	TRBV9	ASSVGGIGSGRETQY
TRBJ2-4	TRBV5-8	ASSPGTLAKNIQY
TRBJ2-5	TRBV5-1	ASSLEPTGGGQETQY
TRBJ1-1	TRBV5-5	ASSFTGTGGTAF
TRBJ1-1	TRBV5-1	ASSPGGGRTEAF
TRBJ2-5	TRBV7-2	ASSFGLAGETQY
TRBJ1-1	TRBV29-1	SVSSNTEAF
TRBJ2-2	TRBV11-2	ASSLTPDTNTGELF
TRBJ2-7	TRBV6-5	ASSPTGHYEQY
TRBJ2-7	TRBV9	ASSPTGGPPEQY
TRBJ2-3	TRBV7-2	ASSLVSVDRDTQY
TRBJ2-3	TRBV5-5	ASSLWAGTTDTQY
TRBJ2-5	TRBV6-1	ASSEIAGRQETQY
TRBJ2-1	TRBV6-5	ASSYSQGWNEQF
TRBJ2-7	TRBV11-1	ASSSTSGEVSYEQY
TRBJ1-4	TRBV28	ASSRGANEKLF
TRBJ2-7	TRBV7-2	ASSFPGLAHYEQY